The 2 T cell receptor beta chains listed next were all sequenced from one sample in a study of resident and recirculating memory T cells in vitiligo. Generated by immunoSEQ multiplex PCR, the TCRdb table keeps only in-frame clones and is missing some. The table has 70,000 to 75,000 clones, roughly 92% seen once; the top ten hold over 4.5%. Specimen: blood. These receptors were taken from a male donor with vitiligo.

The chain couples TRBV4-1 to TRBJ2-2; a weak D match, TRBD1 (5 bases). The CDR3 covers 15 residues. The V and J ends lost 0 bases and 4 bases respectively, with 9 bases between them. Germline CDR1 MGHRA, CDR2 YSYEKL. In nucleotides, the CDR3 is TGCGCCAGCAGCCAAGACATGGGGCCCACCGGGGAGCTGTTTTTT. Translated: CASSQDMGPTGELFF.

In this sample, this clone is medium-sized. The CDR3 DNA follows: TGTGCCAGCAGTGACAGTTATAGCAATCAGCCCCAGCATTTT. This translates into CASSDSYSNQPQHF. The chain uses TRBV2 and TRBJ1-5, with D hard to call. CDR3 length: 14 residues. Trimming left V 3 bases short and J 0 bases short, with 6 bases between. CDR1 is SNHLY, CDR2 FYNNEI, per germline.